The 4 T cell receptor beta chains reported below all come from one sample, sequenced in a study of beta chain features in type 1 diabetes. Every isolated RNA sample was fully reverse transcribed, so sequencing captured expressed TCRB transcripts. Sequenced by immunoSEQ multiplex PCR; TCRdb stores in-frame clones only, minus some. Here the sample spans more than 300,000 clones, more than 12% being singletons. Sequenced input: naive CD4+ T cells from blood. The receptors come from a woman younger than 35 in good health.

Only a few counts were recorded for this clone. This chain links TRBV7-9 with TRBJ1-2, with TRBD1 identical over 8 bases. Trimming removed 4 bases from V and 4 bases from J; junction bases left unmatched: 2. Germline V gives CDR1 SEHNR, CDR2 FQNEAQ (reference sequence). The CDR3 extends over 13 amino acids. CDR3 protein: CASSWGQAYGYTF. The CDR3 DNA reads as TGTGCCAGCAGCTGGGGACAGGCCTATGGCTACACCTTC.

J is TRBJ2-3 and V is TRBV7-8; 10 nucleotides agree with TRBD2. CDR3 length equals 16 residues. The junction had 9 bases not matched to a gene; V was cut back by 5 bases and J by 4 bases. Germline CDR1 reads SGHVS; CDR2 reads FQNEAQ. The CDR3 coding sequence is TGTGCCAGCAGCACCCTATTAGCGGGAGGTTCAGATACGCAGTATTTT. Translated, it gives CASSTLLAGGSDTQYF. Full variable domain (missing parts from reference TRBV7-8 and TRBJ2-3): GAGVSQSPRYKVAKRGQDVALRCDPISGHVSLFWYQQALGQGPEFLTYFQNEAQLDKSGLPSDRFFAERPEGSVSTLKIQRTQQEDSAVYLCASSTLLAGGSDTQYFGPGTRLTVL.

This clone was picked up a small number of times. The chain joins TRBV5-1 to TRBJ2-2; 7 bases are a match to TRBD2. The V and J ends lost 2 bases and 4 bases, in that order; junction bases with no gene match: 5. This CDR3 contains 15 residues. Germline V gene data show CDR1 as SGHRS and CDR2 as YFSETQ. DNA of the CDR3: TGCGCCAGCAGCTTTAGCGGGTGGCGCACCGGGGAGCTGTTTTTT. Its protein is CASSFSGWRTGELFF.

This clone was seen a few times. Other nucleotide sequences in the sample specify the same CDR3. The chain employs TRBV18 and TRBJ2-3; D uncertain. Germline V lookup: CDR1 KGHSH, CDR2 LQKENI. With 3 bases removed from V and 2 bases from J, the gap between germline ends came to 6 bases. This CDR3 is built from 13 residues. CDR3 nucleotides: TGTGCCAGCTCACCTTCCTCCACAGATACGCAGTATTTT. Its protein is CASSPSSTDTQYF.